One and the same sample provided the 4 T cell receptor beta chains below, sequenced in a study of tumor and adjacent non-tumor tissue in lung cancer. This sample's RNA came from whole unsorted tissue. Distant lung tissue was collected more than 3 cm away from the tumor edge. The library came from three nested PCR rounds adapted from ARM-PCR protocols. TCRdb re-called the multiplex PCR reads with MiXCR, one entry per CDR3 protein. The repertoire holds approximately 120,000 distinct CDR3 sequences, with over 55% as singletons. Sequencing was done on a sample of distant non-tumor lung tissue. The receptors here all came from a man aged 60 to 69 with non-small cell lung cancer.

This clonotype was seen a handful of times. Given the absence of the conserved phenylalanine or tryptophan at the CDR3 end, a read error is likely. The CDR3 reads CASREPTDAQYS. CDR3 DNA: TGCGCCAGCAGGGAACCCACAGACGCGCAGTATTCT. J is TRBJ2-3 and V is TRBV10-2; D is undetermined. V gave up 6 bases and J gave up 10 bases, with 14 bases separating them. From germline, CDR1 is WSHSY and CDR2 SAAADI. The length of the CDR3 is 12 residues.

Turning to this clonotype: As the CDR3 is not closed by the conserved phenylalanine or tryptophan, this likely results from a read error. The DNA is left out, because the CDR3 cannot be placed on it with certainty; the CDR3 is given as TCRdb lists it. The rearrangement links TRBV11-2 to TRBJ1-2. The CDR3 spans 13 residues, counting both ends. Germline V CDR1 and CDR2: SGHAT, FQNNGV. CDR3 amino acids: CANSLLRKTGYTC.

Of note for this clonotype: One end of the junction is discordant with germline, which a read error may explain. The chain recombines TRBV7-8 with TRBJ2-5; D unresolved. The germline CDR1 and CDR2 sequences are SGHVS and FQNEAQ. The CDR3 runs 13 residues. The CDR3 sequence is CTSSESFQETHYF. Here the CDR3 DNA reads TGTACCAGCAGCGAATCTTTCCAAGAGACCCACTACTTC.

This clonotype was seen once. V is TRBV29-1 and J is TRBJ2-1; D might be TRBD1 (6 bases). The CDR3 spans 14 residues. Germline V gene data show CDR1 as SQVTM and CDR2 as ANQGSEA. The CDR3 bases are TGCAGTGTTCAGGAAGGGGGCTCCTACAATGAGCAGTTCTTC. This sequence encodes CSVQEGGSYNEQFF.